Each of the 9 T cell receptor beta chains below was sequenced from the same sample in a study of T cells in Graves' hyperthyroidism and ophthalmopathy. Amplification of TCR beta CDR3 regions used RNA as the template. The TCR CDR3 was amplified in a first-round RT-PCR using the HTBI primer set. TCRdb fed the multiplex PCR reads into MiXCR, producing one record per CDR3 protein. The sample shows approximately 400,000 distinct CDR3 sequences, roughly 13% of them seen only once. Sequenced material: blood. The source of these receptors is a man aged 45 to 65 with Graves' ophthalmopathy.

This clonotype was observed a few times. The rearrangement joins TRBV25-1 to TRBJ1-6; D is possibly TRBD1 (5 bases). V was cut by 1 base and J by 5 bases, with 9 bases left in between. Germline assignment: CDR1 MGHDK and CDR2 SYGVNS. The CDR3 totals 15 residues. CDR3 in amino acids: CASSESWGNNSPLHF. CDR3 in DNA: TGTGCCAGCAGTGAATCGTGGGGGAATAATTCACCCCTCCACTTT. The variable domain in full, completed from reference TRBV25-1 and TRBJ1-6, reads EADIYQTPRYLVIGTGKKITLECSQTMGHDKMYWYQQDPGMELHLIHYSYGVNSTEKGDLSSESTVSRIRTEHFPLTLESARPSHTSQYLCASSESWGNNSPLHFGNGTRLTVT.

This clonotype was seen a few times. The chain carries TRBV9 and TRBJ2-5; 9 bases map to TRBD2. In germline, CDR1 is SGDLS, CDR2 YYNGEE. The CDR3 extends over 16 amino acids. The trim removed 1 base at V and 2 bases at J, leaving 6 bases unmatched. The CDR3: CASSVWASGMQETQYF. CDR3 DNA sequence: TGTGCCAGCAGCGTATGGGCTAGCGGGATGCAAGAGACCCAGTACTTC.

This clonotype was seen many times. J is TRBJ1-1 and V is TRBV30, with D unresolved. Germline V CDR1 and CDR2: GTSNPN, SVGIG (reference sequence). Trimming stripped 0 bases from V and 4 bases from J, with 9 bases between. The CDR3 runs 13 residues. The CDR3 loop reads CAWSVQRATEAFF. DNA of the CDR3: TGTGCCTGGAGTGTACAAAGGGCCACTGAAGCTTTCTTT.

This clonotype was counted ten times or more. Here the CDR3 reads CSASQPGSNSPLHF. In DNA form, the CDR3 reads TGCAGTGCTAGCCAGCCGGGAAGCAATTCACCCCTCCACTTT. The chain joins TRBV20-1 to TRBJ1-6; D call uncertain. This CDR3 contains 14 residues. With 3 bases removed from V and 7 bases from J, the gap between germline ends came to 13 bases. CDR1 DFQATT and CDR2 SNEGSKA come from the germline V gene (reference sequence).

This clonotype was seen many times. V is TRBV7-9 and J is TRBJ2-5, with 8 bases matching TRBD1. CDR3 length equals 15 residues. With 1 base clipped from V and 5 bases from J, the junction kept 6 bases outside the gene matches. In germline, CDR1 is SEHNR, CDR2 FQNEAQ (reference sequence). CDR3 region: CASSLEDRVIETQYF. Here the CDR3 DNA reads TGTGCCAGCAGCTTAGAGGACAGGGTGATTGAGACCCAGTACTTC.

This clonotype was detected many times. This sequence joins TRBV7-9 and TRBJ1-2, with 9 bases that match TRBD1. Trimming took 5 bases from V and 8 from J; bases not matched to a gene: 9. The CDR3 contains 14 residues. The germline V gene encodes CDR1 SEHNR and CDR2 FQNEAQ (reference sequence). CDR3 sequence (DNA): TGTGCCAGCAGCCATCAGGGACAGGGAGACGGCTACACCTTC. This encodes CASSHQGQGDGYTF.

This clonotype was seen at least ten times. The rearrangement uses TRBV10-1 and TRBJ2-1; 7 bases are shared with TRBD2. Trimming at V came to 7 bases and at J to 8 bases, leaving 14 bases not matched to a gene. The CDR3 covers 15 residues. Germline CDR1 is WNHNN and CDR2 is SYGVQD (reference sequence). The CDR3 nucleotides are TGCGCCAGCAATCTAACGCGACTAGCCCCCCATGAGCAGTTCTTC. The encoded protein is CASNLTRLAPHEQFF.

The table lists this clonotype with many counts. The chain couples TRBV6-2 or TRBV6-3 to TRBJ2-3, with TRBD2 matching 11 bases. Germline-derived CDR1 and CDR2 are MNHEY and SVGEGT. The CDR3 is 15 residues long. V lost 6 bases to trimming and J lost 7 bases; unmatched junction nucleotides: 9. The CDR3 is CASRNSGRDLNTQYF. CDR3 nucleotide sequence: TGTGCCAGCAGGAATAGCGGGAGGGACTTGAATACGCAGTATTTT.

This chain connects TRBV20-1 to TRBJ1-5; tentatively, D is TRBD1 (6 bases). The germline V gene has CDR1 DFQATT and CDR2 SNEGSKA (reference sequence). The CDR3 length is 13 residues. Trimming stripped 3 bases from V and 4 bases from J, with 10 bases between. CDR3 loop: CSASRDTNQPQHF. For the CDR3, the DNA is TGCAGTGCTAGCAGGGACACTAATCAGCCCCAGCATTTT.